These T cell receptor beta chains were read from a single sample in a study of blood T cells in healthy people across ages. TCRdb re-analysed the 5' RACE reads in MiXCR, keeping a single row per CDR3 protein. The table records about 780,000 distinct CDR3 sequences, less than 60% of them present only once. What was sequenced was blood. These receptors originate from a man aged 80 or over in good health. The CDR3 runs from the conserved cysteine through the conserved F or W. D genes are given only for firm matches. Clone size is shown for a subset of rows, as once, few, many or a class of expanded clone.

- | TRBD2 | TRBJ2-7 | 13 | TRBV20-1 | TGCAGTGCTAGAGGCGGGAGTGACGACGAGCAGTACTTC | CSARGGSDDEQYF
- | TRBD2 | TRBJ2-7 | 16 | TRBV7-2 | TGTGCCAGCAGCACCGGGACTAGCGGGAGAGGGTACGAGCAGTACTTC | CASSTGTSGRGYEQYF
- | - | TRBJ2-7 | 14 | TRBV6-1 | TGTGCCAGCAGTGAAGGGACATCTTCCTACGAGCAGTACTTC | CASSEGTSSYEQYF
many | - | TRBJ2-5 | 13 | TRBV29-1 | TGCAGCGTTGAAGATCGTGGGCGAGAGACCCAGTACTTC | CSVEDRGRETQYF
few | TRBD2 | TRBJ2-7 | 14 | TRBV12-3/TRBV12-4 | TGTGCCAGCACCCCGGGACTAGCGGAGAACGAGCAGTACTTC | CASTPGLAENEQYF
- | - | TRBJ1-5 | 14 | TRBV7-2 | TGTGCCAGCAGCTTAGAAAGGGGGACACGTCCCCAGCATTTT | CASSLERGTRPQHF
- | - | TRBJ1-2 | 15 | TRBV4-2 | TGTGCCAGCAGCCAAGAAACGGGACGGAACTATGGCTACACCTTC | CASSQETGRNYGYTF
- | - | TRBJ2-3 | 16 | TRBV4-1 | TGCGCCAGCAGCCAAGTTCCAGGAACAAGCACAGATACGCAGTATTTT | CASSQVPGTSTDTQYF
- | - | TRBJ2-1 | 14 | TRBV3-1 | TGTGCCAGCAGTTTTCAAGGGCGGTACAATGAGCAGTTCTTC | CASSFQGRYNEQFF
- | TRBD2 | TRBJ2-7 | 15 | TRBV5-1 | TGCGCCAGCAGCTCAAAGCGGGAGTTATTCAATGAGCAGTACTTC | CASSSKRELFNEQYF
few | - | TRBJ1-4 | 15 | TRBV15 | TGTGCCACCAGCAGAGCGGCAGCAACTAATGAAAAACTGTTTTTT | CATSRAAATNEKLFF
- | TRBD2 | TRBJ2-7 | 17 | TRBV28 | TGTGCCAGCAGTCTACCTTTAGTAGCGGGAGTCTCCTACGAGCAGTACTTC | CASSLPLVAGVSYEQYF
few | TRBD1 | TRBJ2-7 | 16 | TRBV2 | TGTGCCAGCAGGGACTCCACAGGGGCCAGACCCTACGAGCAGTACTTC | CASRDSTGARPYEQYF
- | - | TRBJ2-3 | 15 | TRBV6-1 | TGTGCCAGCAGTGATCGAGCGGGTAGCACAGATACGCAGTATTTT | CASSDRAGSTDTQYF
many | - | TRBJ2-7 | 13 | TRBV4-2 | TGTGCCAGCAGCCAAGTTGGCGGCTACGAGCAGTACTTC | CASSQVGGYEQYF
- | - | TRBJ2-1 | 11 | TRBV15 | TGTGCCACCAGCAGAGATAGAGAGCAGTTCTTC | CATSRDREQFF
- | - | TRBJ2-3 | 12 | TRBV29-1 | TGCAGCGGGACGGTCTCCACAGATACGCAGTATTTT | CSGTVSTDTQYF
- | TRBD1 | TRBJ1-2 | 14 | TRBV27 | TGTGCCAGTAGAGCCGGGACAGTGAACTATGGCTACACCTTC | CASRAGTVNYGYTF
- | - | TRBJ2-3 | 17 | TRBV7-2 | TGTGCCAGCAGCTTAGATCCTGGTGGGCTAGCTAGAGATACGCAGTATTTT | CASSLDPGGLARDTQYF
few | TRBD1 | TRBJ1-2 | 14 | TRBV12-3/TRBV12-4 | TGTGCCAGCAGTGGAATACAGGGGAACTATGGCTACACCTTC | CASSGIQGNYGYTF
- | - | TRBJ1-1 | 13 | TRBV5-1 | TGCGCCAGCAGCTTAAGTAGGACCACTGAAGCTTTCTTT | CASSLSRTTEAFF
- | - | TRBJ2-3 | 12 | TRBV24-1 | TGTGCCACCGACGACTTTGGAGATACGCAGTATTTT | CATDDFGDTQYF
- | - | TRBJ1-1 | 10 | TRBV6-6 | TGTGCCAGCAGTTACACTGAAGCTTTCTTT | CASSYTEAFF
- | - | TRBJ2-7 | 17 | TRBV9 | TGTGCCAGCAGCCCCGGGGTAGCGGTCATCTCCTACAATGAGCAGTACTTC | CASSPGVAVISYNEQYF
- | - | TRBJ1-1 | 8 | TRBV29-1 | TGCAGCGCCGAAATGGCTTTCTTT | CSAEMAFF
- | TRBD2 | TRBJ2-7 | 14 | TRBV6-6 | TGTGCCAGCAGTTTGGCTAGCGGGATGGGGGAGCAGTACTTC | CASSLASGMGEQYF
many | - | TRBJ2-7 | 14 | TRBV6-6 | TGTGCCAGCAGTAACCTAGGACTGCACTACGAGCAGTACTTC | CASSNLGLHYEQYF
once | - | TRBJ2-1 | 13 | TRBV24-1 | TGTGCCACCAGTGGCACGACTACCAATGAGCAGTTCTTC | CATSGTTTNEQFF
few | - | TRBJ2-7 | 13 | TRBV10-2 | TGCGCCAGCAGTGAAGGTGGGAGGTACGAGCAGTACTTC | CASSEGGRYEQYF
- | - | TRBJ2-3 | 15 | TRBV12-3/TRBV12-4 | TGTGCCAGCAGCCCACTGAGTCAGGGTGTAGATACGCAGTATTTT | CASSPLSQGVDTQYF
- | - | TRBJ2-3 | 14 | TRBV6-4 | TGTGCCAGCAGTGACCGAGGGGTTGGAGATACGCAGTATTTT | CASSDRGVGDTQYF
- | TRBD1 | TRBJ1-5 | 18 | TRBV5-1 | TGCGCCAGCAGCTTGGCAACAGGGGGACCTTACAGCAATCGGCCCCAGCATTTT | CASSLATGGPYSNRPQHF
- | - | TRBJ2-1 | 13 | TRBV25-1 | TGTGCCAGCAGTCAGCCGATCTACAATGAGCAGTTCTTC | CASSQPIYNEQFF
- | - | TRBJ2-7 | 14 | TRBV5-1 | TGCGCCAGCAATGTTGGGGACCGCGCCTACGAGCAGTACTTC | CASNVGDRAYEQYF
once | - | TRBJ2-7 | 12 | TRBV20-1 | TGCAGTGCTGTCCGACTAGTGGTTGAGCAGTACTTC | CSAVRLVVEQYF
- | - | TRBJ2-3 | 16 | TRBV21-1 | TGTGCCAGCAGCAAAGTTGAGGGAGGGTTGGCAGATACGCAGTATTTT | CASSKVEGGLADTQYF
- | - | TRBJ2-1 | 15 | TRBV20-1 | TGCAGTGCTAGAGTTAGGGGAGCCCACTACAATGAGCAGTTCTTC | CSARVRGAHYNEQFF